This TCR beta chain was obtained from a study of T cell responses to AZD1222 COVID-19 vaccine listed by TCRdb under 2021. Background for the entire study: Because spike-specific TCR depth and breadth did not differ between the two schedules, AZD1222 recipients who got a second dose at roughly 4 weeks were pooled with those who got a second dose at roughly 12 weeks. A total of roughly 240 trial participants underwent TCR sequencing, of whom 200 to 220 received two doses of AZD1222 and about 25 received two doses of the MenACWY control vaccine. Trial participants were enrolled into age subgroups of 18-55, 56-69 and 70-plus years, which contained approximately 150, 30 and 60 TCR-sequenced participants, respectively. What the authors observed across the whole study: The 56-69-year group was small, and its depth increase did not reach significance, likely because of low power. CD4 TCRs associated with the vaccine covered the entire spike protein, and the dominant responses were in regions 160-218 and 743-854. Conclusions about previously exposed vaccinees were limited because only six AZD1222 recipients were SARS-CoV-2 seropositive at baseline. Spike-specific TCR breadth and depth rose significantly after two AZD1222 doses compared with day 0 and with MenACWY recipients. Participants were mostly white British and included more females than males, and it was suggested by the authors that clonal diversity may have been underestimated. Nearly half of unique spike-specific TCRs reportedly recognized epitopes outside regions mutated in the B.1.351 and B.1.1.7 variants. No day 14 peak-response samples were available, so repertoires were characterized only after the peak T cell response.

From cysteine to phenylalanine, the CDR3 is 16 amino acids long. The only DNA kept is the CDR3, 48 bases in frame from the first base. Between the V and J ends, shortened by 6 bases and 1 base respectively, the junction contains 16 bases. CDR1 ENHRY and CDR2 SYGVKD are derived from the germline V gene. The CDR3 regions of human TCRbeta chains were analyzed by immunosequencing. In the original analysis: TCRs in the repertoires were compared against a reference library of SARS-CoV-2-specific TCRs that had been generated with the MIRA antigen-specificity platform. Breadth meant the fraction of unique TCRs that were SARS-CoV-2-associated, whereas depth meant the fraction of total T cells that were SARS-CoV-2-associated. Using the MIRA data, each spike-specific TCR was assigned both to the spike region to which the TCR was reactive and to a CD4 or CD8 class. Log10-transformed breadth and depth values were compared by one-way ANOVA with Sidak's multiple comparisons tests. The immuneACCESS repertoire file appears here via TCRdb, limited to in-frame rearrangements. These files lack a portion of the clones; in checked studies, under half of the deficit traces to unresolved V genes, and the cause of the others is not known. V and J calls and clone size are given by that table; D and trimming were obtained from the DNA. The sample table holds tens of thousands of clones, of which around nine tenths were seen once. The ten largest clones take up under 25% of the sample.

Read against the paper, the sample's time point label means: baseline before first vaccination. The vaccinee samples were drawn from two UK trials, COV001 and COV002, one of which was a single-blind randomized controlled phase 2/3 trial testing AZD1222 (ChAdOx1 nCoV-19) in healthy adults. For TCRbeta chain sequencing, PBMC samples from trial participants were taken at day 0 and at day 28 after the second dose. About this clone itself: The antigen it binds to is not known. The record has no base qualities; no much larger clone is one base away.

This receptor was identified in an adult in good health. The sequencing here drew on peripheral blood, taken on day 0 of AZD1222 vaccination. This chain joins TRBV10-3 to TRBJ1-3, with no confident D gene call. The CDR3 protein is CAISQDLQNSGNTIYF. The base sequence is TGTGCCATCAGCCAGGACCTCCAAAATTCTGGAAACACCATATATTTT.